A selection of T cell receptor beta chains follows, all from one sample in a study of T cell changes during pregnancy in multiple sclerosis. Data came from immunoSEQ multiplex PCR; TCRdb stores just in-frame clones and leaves some out. The table includes tens of thousands of clones, roughly 93% detected once. Sequencing was performed on peripheral blood, taken in the second trimester of pregnancy. These receptors all stem from a female donor with multiple sclerosis, enrolled in a pregnancy study. Both conserved end residues are part of each CDR3. D genes are given only for firm matches. Size tells how often a clone was seen (once, few, many) or the class of an expanded clone, and some rows leave it out.

j_call,d_call,clone_size,v_call,cdr3_nt,cdr3_aa
TRBJ2-1,TRBD2,NA,TRBV11-2,TGTGCCAGCAGCATAGGACTAGTCGACTCTACCTACAATGAGCAGTTCTTC,CASSIGLVDSTYNEQFF
TRBJ1-1,NA,few,TRBV19,TGTGCCAGTAGTATTGGTTTGGGCCCTGAAGCTTTCTTT,CASSIGLGPEAFF
TRBJ2-5,NA,NA,TRBV2,TGTGCCAGCAGTGACCAGGGACACAAAGAGACCCAGTACTTC,CASSDQGHKETQYF
TRBJ1-6,NA,NA,TRBV15,TGTGCCACCAGCAGCGGACAGACTAATTCACCCCTCCACTTT,CATSSGQTNSPLHF
TRBJ2-7,TRBD2,NA,TRBV7-8,TGTGCCAGCAGGGAGCTGGGCGGGGGGGCCAGGGGAAGCTCCTACGAGCAGTACTTC,CASRELGGGARGSSYEQYF
TRBJ2-5,NA,NA,TRBV5-8,TGTGCCAGCAGCCCCGGCAGTCCAGGCCCAGAGACCCAGTACTTC,CASSPGSPGPETQYF
TRBJ2-1,TRBD1,NA,TRBV2,TGTGCCAGCATTCCGGGACAGGGGGCTTCCTACAATGAGCAGTTCTTC,CASIPGQGASYNEQFF
TRBJ2-5,NA,NA,TRBV10-3,TGTGCCATCACCGACGGAGGAGAGACCCAGTACTTC,CAITDGGETQYF
TRBJ1-1,NA,few,TRBV9,TGTGCCAGCAGCAGGGGATTCAACACTGAAGCTTTCTTT,CASSRGFNTEAFF
TRBJ2-3,NA,NA,TRBV13,TGTGCCAGCAGCTTAGTTGGCCCTACAGATACGCAGTATTTT,CASSLVGPTDTQYF
TRBJ1-1,TRBD1,NA,TRBV7-9,TGTGCCAGCATCGACAGGTGGGACAGTGGGGCTGAAGCTTTCTTT,CASIDRWDSGAEAFF
TRBJ1-5,NA,once,TRBV30,TGTGCCTGGAGTGTACGAGTGGGCCTTAGCAATCAGCCCCAGCATTTT,CAWSVRVGLSNQPQHF
TRBJ2-3,TRBD1,NA,TRBV11-2,TGTGCCAGCAGCTTACTCCGGGACAGGGTAGGGAGCACAGATACGCAGTATTTT,CASSLLRDRVGSTDTQYF
TRBJ2-7,TRBD1,once,TRBV2,TGTGCCAGCTGGACAGGGGTGAACGAGCAGTACTTC,CASWTGVNEQYF
TRBJ1-4,TRBD1,NA,TRBV7-6,TGTGCCAGCAGCTTAGGACAGGGTGGTTGGGAAAAACTGTTTTTT,CASSLGQGGWEKLFF
TRBJ1-1,TRBD1,few,TRBV5-1,TGCGCCAGCAGCCCCGGGACAGGGATGAACACTGAAGCTTTCTTT,CASSPGTGMNTEAFF
TRBJ2-6,NA,NA,TRBV27,TGTGCCAGCAGTGGTTACAGGGAACCTGGGGCCAACGTCCTGACTTTC,CASSGYREPGANVLTF
TRBJ2-7,TRBD2,NA,TRBV5-6,TGTGCCAGCAGCTGGGAGGGATACGAGCAGTACTTC,CASSWEGYEQYF
TRBJ1-1,NA,NA,TRBV29-1,TGCAGCGTTGACTACCCGCAGGGCGGCACTGAAGCTTTCTTT,CSVDYPQGGTEAFF
TRBJ1-2,NA,NA,TRBV9,TGTGCCAGCAGCGTGGAGGGCCCCCTAGGCGGCTACACCTTC,CASSVEGPLGGYTF
TRBJ1-2,TRBD1,NA,TRBV27,TGTGCCAGCAGGATAGCGGAGGGGGCTCGCTACACCTTC,CASRIAEGARYTF
TRBJ1-5,NA,once,TRBV15,TGTGCCACCAGCAGACCCACAGCGGCAGGGGATCAGCCCCAGCATTTT,CATSRPTAAGDQPQHF
TRBJ2-1,NA,NA,TRBV11-3,TGTGCCAGCAGCTTAGCCACCTACAATGAGCAGTTCTTC,CASSLATYNEQFF
TRBJ1-5,NA,NA,TRBV15,TGTGCCACCAGCAGTACAGGCGTCAATCAGCCCCAGCATTTT,CATSSTGVNQPQHF
TRBJ2-7,NA,NA,TRBV18,TGTGCCAGCTCACCACCCTCCGACAAAAGACGCGAGCAGTACTTC,CASSPPSDKRREQYF
TRBJ2-1,TRBD2,NA,TRBV6-6,TGTGCCAGCAGTTACCTTGGACTAGCGGAAGACAATGAGCAGTTCTTC,CASSYLGLAEDNEQFF
TRBJ2-2,NA,NA,TRBV7-3,TGTGCCAGCAGCCCCAATTTCCCCGGGGAGCTGTTTTTT,CASSPNFPGELFF
TRBJ2-2,TRBD1,NA,TRBV11-3,TGTGCCAGCAGCCAACAGGGGGCGGACGGGGAGCTGTTTTTT,CASSQQGADGELFF
TRBJ2-7,NA,NA,TRBV30,TGTGCCTGGGAACCCCAGACAGACCCGGCCTACGAGCAGTACTTC,CAWEPQTDPAYEQYF
TRBJ1-5,NA,NA,TRBV6-5,TGTGCCAGCAGTTACTCCTATGAACAGCCCCAGCATTTT,CASSYSYEQPQHF
TRBJ1-1,NA,few,TRBV29-1,TGCAGCGGACAGAACACTGAAGCTTTCTTT,CSGQNTEAFF
TRBJ2-4,TRBD2,once,TRBV6-1,TGTGCCAGCAGTGAAAGACTAGCGGGGGAACCCAAAAACATTCAGTACTTC,CASSERLAGEPKNIQYF
TRBJ1-3,NA,NA,TRBV2,TGTGCCAGCAGTGGGGGCTTTGGAAACACCATATATTTT,CASSGGFGNTIYF
TRBJ1-2,TRBD1,NA,TRBV25-1,TGTGCCAGCCTCGGACAGGGGTATGGCTACACCTTC,CASLGQGYGYTF
TRBJ2-5,TRBD2,NA,TRBV30,TGTGCCTGGAATAGCGGGAGGGCCGTTTATGAGACCCAGTACTTC,CAWNSGRAVYETQYF
TRBJ2-5,TRBD2,NA,TRBV27,TGTGCCAGCAGTCCCACTAGCGGACAAGAGACCCAGTACTTC,CASSPTSGQETQYF
TRBJ1-5,NA,NA,TRBV19,TGTGCCAGTAGTACCCCAACACAGGAGGGTCAGCCCCAGCATTTT,CASSTPTQEGQPQHF
TRBJ2-7,NA,NA,TRBV6-6,TGTGCCAGCAGTTACTCGGGGCCGGCCACCTACGAGCAGTACTTC,CASSYSGPATYEQYF
TRBJ2-7,NA,NA,TRBV10-3,TGTGCCATCATCCGTTTCTCCTACGAGCAGTACTTC,CAIIRFSYEQYF
TRBJ2-7,NA,NA,TRBV18,TGTGCCAGCTCACCCGGCGACCCGGAGTCCTACGAGCAGTACTTC,CASSPGDPESYEQYF
TRBJ2-6,NA,NA,TRBV7-2,TGTGCCAGCAGCCTACACCCCACGACAGACTCTGGGGCCAACGTCCTGACTTTC,CASSLHPTTDSGANVLTF
TRBJ2-5,TRBD1,NA,TRBV7-9,TGTGCCAGCAGCTTACCTTACAGGGGAGAGACCCAGTACTTC,CASSLPYRGETQYF
TRBJ2-7,NA,NA,TRBV6-5,TGTGCCAGCAGCAGACAGGGGAGGGGGCCCTACGAGCAGTACTTC,CASSRQGRGPYEQYF
TRBJ2-5,NA,NA,TRBV29-1,TGCAGCGTTGGCAGGGTTCAAGAGACCCAGTACTTC,CSVGRVQETQYF
TRBJ1-1,NA,NA,TRBV7-9,TGTGCCAGCAGCTTAGTATCGGGGTCCCCTGAAGCTTTCTTT,CASSLVSGSPEAFF
TRBJ1-2,NA,NA,TRBV5-4,TGTGCCAGCAGCTTGTCACAGGGCGCTAACTATGGCTACACCTTC,CASSLSQGANYGYTF
TRBJ2-3,TRBD2,once,TRBV30,TGTGCCTGGAAAATGGGTTGGACTAGCGGGGGGGGCACAGATACGCAGTATTTT,CAWKMGWTSGGGTDTQYF
TRBJ1-3,NA,NA,TRBV12-5,TGCGCTAGTGGTTTGGTTCTGGGCAGGGACTCTGGAAACACCATATATTTT,CASGLVLGRDSGNTIYF
TRBJ2-2,TRBD2,NA,TRBV6-4,TGTGCCAGCAGTTCCAGCGGGGGGGCCACCGGGGAGCTGTTTTTT,CASSSSGGATGELFF
TRBJ1-1,TRBD1,NA,TRBV5-4,TGTGCCAGCAGCGCCGAAGACAGGGGGCGGACTGAAGCTTTCTTT,CASSAEDRGRTEAFF
TRBJ2-7,TRBD2,NA,TRBV6-5,TGTGCCAGCAGCCTGGGACTAGCGGGGGGGAACGAGCAGTACTTC,CASSLGLAGGNEQYF
TRBJ1-1,NA,NA,TRBV4-1,TGCGCCACCGCCCGTGGGGGCTTGGTTAGGAAAAACACTGAAGCTTTCTTT,CATARGGLVRKNTEAFF
TRBJ1-6,NA,NA,TRBV7-9,TGTGCCAGCAGCGATGACGGGACTTTCGTCTCACCCCTCCACTTT,CASSDDGTFVSPLHF
TRBJ2-7,TRBD1,NA,TRBV5-1,TGCGCCAGCAGTCACGACAGGGACGCCTACGAGCAGTACTTC,CASSHDRDAYEQYF